The 32 T cell receptor beta chains given below trace back to one sample, sequenced in a study of response to subunit inactivated influenza vaccine. TCRdb processed the RT-PCR reads anew with MiXCR; each CDR3 protein has one entry. The sample carries hundreds of thousands of distinct CDR3 sequences, about 11% recorded once. This sample was shared with a second study, whose subject was T cells expressing NK-cell markers. That report notes: cDNA encoding TCR beta was synthesized via 5'RACE template switching incorporating UMIs.

Here the sequenced sample was PBMCs from blood, taken on the day of vaccination. Receptors originate from a man between 45 and 60 years old who received an inactivated influenza vaccine.

V usage is TRBV7-2 and J usage is TRBJ1-1; TRBD1 might be the D (5 bases). The CDR3 is 16 amino acids. Germline V gene lookup returns CDR1 SGHTA and CDR2 FQGNSA. Between the trimmed V and J ends, which lost 6 bases and 0 bases, there was a span of 17 bases. The CDR3 DNA follows: TGTGCCAGCAGACAAGACACCGGGACGGTGAACACTGAAGCTTTCTTT. Its translation: CASRQDTGTVNTEAFF.

This clonotype was recorded a few times. This chain connects TRBV20-1 to TRBJ2-5, with TRBD1 as a possible D gene (6 bases). CDR1 and CDR2 (germline): DFQATT, SNEGSKA (reference sequence). V lost 7 bases and J lost 2, with 14 bases in between. The CDR3 is made up of 13 amino acids. The CDR3 DNA follows: TGCAGTGTCCCAGGGGCCGGGCAAGAGACCCAGTACTTC. Translated, it gives CSVPGAGQETQYF.

This clonotype has more than one count but fewer than ten. The rearrangement links TRBV5-5 to TRBJ2-7, with TRBD1 matching over 7 bases. This CDR3 is built from 14 residues. Germline loops: CDR1 SGHKS, CDR2 YYEKEE (reference sequence). The junction had 3 bases not matched to a gene; V was cut back by 1 base and J by 2 bases. In DNA form, the CDR3 reads TGTGCCAGCAGCTTGCGGGACAGTCCCTACGAGCAGTACTTC. It is translated as CASSLRDSPYEQYF. The full variable domain, rest sourced from reference TRBV5-5 and TRBJ2-7, is DAGVTQSPTHLIKTRGQQVTLRCSPISGHKSVSWYQQVLGQGPQFIFQYYEKEERGRGNFPDRFSARQFPNYSSELNVNALLLGDSALYLCASSLRDSPYEQYFGPGTRLTVT.

This clonotype has a handful of counts. The chain employs TRBV10-3 and TRBJ2-1; a possible D gene is TRBD1 (5 bases). The germline V gene encodes CDR1 ENHRY and CDR2 SYGVKD. V lost 3 bases and J 6 bases, leaving 15 bases between the germline ends. The CDR3 runs 15 residues. The CDR3 spells CAISDRDARLNEQFF. CDR3 in DNA: TGTGCCATCAGTGACAGGGATGCCCGGCTCAATGAGCAGTTCTTC.

This clonotype occurred a few times. This sequence joins TRBV27 and TRBJ2-7; D might be TRBD1 (5 bases). Germline assignment: CDR1 MNHEY and CDR2 SMNVEV (reference sequence). V dropped 5 bases and J dropped 2 bases, with 10 bases sitting between them. The CDR3 is 13 residues long. This chain's CDR3 is CASSAGAPYEQYF. The CDR3 coding sequence is TGTGCCAGCAGTGCTGGGGCTCCCTACGAGCAGTACTTC.

The chain links TRBV10-3 to TRBJ2-1; 7 nucleotides match TRBD1. From germline, CDR1 is ENHRY and CDR2 SYGVKD. After removal of 3 bases from V and 4 bases from J, the junction contained 3 bases not matched to a gene. This CDR3 has 14 amino acids. The CDR3 DNA reads as TGTGCCATCAGTGAAGGACAGGAGTACAATGAGCAGTTCTTC. It codes for CAISEGQEYNEQFF.

This clonotype was observed at least ten times. This sequence joins TRBV20-1 and TRBJ2-3, with D perhaps TRBD2 (5 bases). Trimming took off 0 bases at V and 6 bases at J, with 13 bases between the two ends. The CDR3 runs to 14 residues. The V gene's germline CDR1 is DFQATT and CDR2 SNEGSKA (reference sequence). The CDR3 DNA is TGCAGTGCTAGAGATTCGGTGCGAGGGGATACGCAGTATTTT. It is translated as CSARDSVRGDTQYF.

The CDR3 sequence is CASSLAGGLTGGYEQYF. DNA of the CDR3: TGTGCCAGCAGCTTAGCGGGCGGTTTAACAGGGGGCTACGAGCAGTACTTC. The chain uses TRBV7-2 and TRBJ2-7; 8 positions match TRBD1. J was trimmed by 3 bases and V by 0 bases; bases with no gene match: 10. The CDR3 loop spans 17 amino acids. Germline V gene sequence: CDR1 SGHTA, CDR2 FQGNSA. The whole variable domain, filled in from reference TRBV7-2 and TRBJ2-7, reads GAGVSQSPSNKVTEKGKDVELRCDPISGHTALYWYRQSLGQGLEFLIYFQGNSAPDKSGLPSDRFSAERTGGSVSTLTIQRTQQEDSAVYLCASSLAGGLTGGYEQYFGPGTRLTVT.

J is TRBJ2-7 and V is TRBV20-1, with TRBD1 matching over 8 bases. The germline V gene encodes CDR1 DFQATT and CDR2 SNEGSKA (reference sequence). The CDR3 runs to 13 residues. The V and J ends lost 6 bases and 7 bases, in that order; junction bases with no gene match: 11. CDR3 protein: CSATAHGQGEQYF. CDR3 DNA sequence: TGCAGTGCCACGGCCCACGGACAGGGAGAGCAGTACTTC.

This clonotype has more than one count but fewer than ten. This sequence joins TRBV20-1 and TRBJ2-3, with D uncertain. CDR3 length: 17 residues. Trimming took off 0 bases at V and 0 bases at J, with 16 bases between the two ends. Germline CDR1 is DFQATT and CDR2 is SNEGSKA (reference sequence). CDR3 region: CSARDFATPGSTDTQYF. The CDR3 nucleotides are TGCAGTGCTAGAGATTTTGCCACCCCTGGTAGCACAGATACGCAGTATTTT.

This clonotype was counted between two and nine times. This chain connects TRBV29-1 to TRBJ2-5, with no clear D. CDR1 and CDR2 from the germline V gene are SQVTM and ANQGSEA. The CDR3 loop spans 13 amino acids. V lost 4 bases, J lost 1 base, and 10 bases lay in between. CDR3 region: CSVGVSPQETQYF. The CDR3 DNA reads as TGCAGCGTTGGAGTGTCACCCCAAGAGACCCAGTACTTC. Complete variable domain (other parts from reference TRBV29-1 and TRBJ2-5): SAVISQKPSRDICQRGTSLTIQCQVDSQVTMMFWYRQQPGQSLTLIATANQGSEATYESGFVIDKFPISRPNLTFSTLTVSNMSPEDSSIYLCSVGVSPQETQYFGPGTRLLVL.

This clonotype was counted between two and nine times. This chain connects TRBV5-1 to TRBJ2-5; 9 positions match TRBD2. This CDR3 is 15 amino acids long. The germline CDR1 and CDR2 sequences are SGHRS and YFSETQ. V dropped 1 base and J dropped 3; count of bases not matched to a gene: 4. The CDR3 sequence: CASSLLASGKETQYF. CDR3 DNA sequence: TGCGCCAGCAGCTTGCTTGCTAGCGGGAAAGAGACCCAGTACTTC.

A few counts support this clonotype. J is TRBJ2-2 and V is TRBV4-3, with D possibly being TRBD1 (5 bases). The CDR3 contains 16 residues. Trimming cost V 0 bases and J 0 bases, with 8 bases left between them. CDR1 is LGHNA and CDR2 is YSLEER in the germline V gene. CDR3: CASSQDEGANTGELFF. The CDR3, as DNA: TGCGCCAGCAGCCAAGACGAAGGGGCGAACACCGGGGAGCTGTTTTTT.

V gene TRBV6-1 combines with J gene TRBJ2-1; D possibly corresponds to TRBD1 (5 bases). V shed 4 bases and J shed 4 bases, with 11 bases lying between them. The CDR3 is made up of 14 amino acids. Germline lookup yields CDR1 MNHNS and CDR2 SASEGT. The CDR3 here is CASSARTIYNEQFF. The CDR3 nucleotides read TGTGCCAGCAGTGCCCGGACAATTTACAATGAGCAGTTCTTC.

This clonotype came up many times. The CDR3: CASSSPDNEQFF. The CDR3 DNA follows: TGTGCCAGCAGCTCCCCGGACAATGAGCAGTTCTTC. The J gene is TRBJ2-1, the V gene TRBV6-2 or TRBV6-3; D is unresolved. This CDR3 is built from 12 residues. V lost 6 bases, J lost 5 bases, and 8 bases lay in between. The germline V gene has CDR1 MNHEY and CDR2 SVGEGT.

This clonotype showed up many times. V is TRBV27 and J is TRBJ1-1; D is unresolved. Trimming left V 3 bases short and J 3 bases short, with 11 bases between. Germline V gene sequence: CDR1 MNHEY, CDR2 SMNVEV (reference sequence). The CDR3 is 14 amino acids. The CDR3 DNA sequence: TGTGCCAGCAGTTTGTTGGGTGGGGACACTGAAGCTTTCTTT. The encoded protein is CASSLLGGDTEAFF.

This clonotype was found a few times. V usage is TRBV7-9 and J usage is TRBJ1-1; D is unclear. Germline CDR1 reads SEHNR; CDR2 reads FQNEAQ (reference sequence). Trimming removed 5 bases from V and 11 bases from J, with 24 bases in between. This CDR3 region has 15 residues. As DNA, the CDR3 is TGTGCCAGCAGCCCAGAGACACTTATGCACCCTCCCGCTTTCTTT. Amino acids: CASSPETLMHPPAFF.

A few counts support this clonotype. The chain employs TRBV12-3 or TRBV12-4 and TRBJ2-1; 13 bases agree with TRBD2. This CDR3 has 16 amino acids. Losses at the gene ends were 5 bases for V and 7 bases for J; bases not matched to a gene: 8. This chain's CDR3 is CASSGPGLAGYNEQFF. DNA for the CDR3: TGTGCCAGCAGTGGTCCGGGACTAGCGGGATATAATGAGCAGTTCTTC.

This clonotype has ten or more counts. The chain carries TRBV20-1 and TRBJ2-3, with D perhaps matching TRBD2 (5 bases). V was shortened by 0 bases and J by 2 bases, with 12 bases between the two germline ends. This CDR3 is built from 15 residues. Per germline, CDR1 DFQATT and CDR2 SNEGSKA (reference sequence). CDR3 sequence reads: CSARDWGAITDTQYF. CDR3 nucleotide sequence: TGCAGTGCTAGAGATTGGGGAGCAATCACAGATACGCAGTATTTT.

There are a few counts of this clonotype. The genes are TRBV4-1 and TRBJ2-7; D unclear. CDR3 size: 11 residues. Germline V gene lookup returns CDR1 MGHRA and CDR2 YSYEKL. V lost 1 base and J 7 bases, leaving 5 bases between the germline ends. The CDR3 sequence: CASSQAREQYF. DNA of the CDR3: TGCGCCAGCAGCCAAGCGAGGGAGCAGTACTTC.

This clonotype was counted once. The chain joins TRBV27 to TRBJ1-1, with D maybe TRBD1 (6 bases). This CDR3 comprises 15 residues. Germline-derived CDR1 and CDR2 are MNHEY and SMNVEV (reference sequence). The V gene lost 3 bases and the J gene lost 1 base, with 12 bases spanning the gap. The CDR3 spells CASSLSLDRNTEAFF. Written as DNA, the CDR3 is TGTGCCAGCAGTTTGTCACTGGACAGGAACACTGAAGCTTTCTTT.

The chain has TRBV4-2 and TRBJ1-4; TRBD1 matches at 7 bases. In germline, CDR1 is LGHNA, CDR2 YNFKEQ. V was pared by 6 bases and J by 5 bases, with 6 bases of the junction left unmatched. The CDR3 loop spans 14 amino acids. CDR3 sequence reads: CASRRGQTNEKLFF. CDR3 nucleotide sequence: TGTGCCAGCAGAAGGGGACAGACCAATGAAAAACTGTTTTTT.

This clonotype was counted a few times. V is TRBV28 and J is TRBJ2-1, with D hard to call. Germline loops: CDR1 MDHEN, CDR2 SYDVKM. CDR3 size: 13 residues. V was trimmed by 2 bases and J by 4 bases, leaving 6 bases between them. CDR3 DNA: TGTGCCAGCAGTTTAGTCGATTACAATGAGCAGTTCTTC. Protein product: CASSLVDYNEQFF. Full variable domain (rest looked up from reference TRBV28 and TRBJ2-1): DVKVTQSSRYLVKRTGEKVFLECVQDMDHENMFWYRQDPGLGLRLIYFSYDVKMKEKGDIPEGYSVSREKKERFSLILESASTNQTSMYLCASSLVDYNEQFFGPGTRLTVL.

This clonotype was counted between two and nine times. The chain couples TRBV12-3 or TRBV12-4 to TRBJ1-1; 9 bases map to TRBD1. V lost 2 bases, J lost 10 bases, and 8 bases stayed unmatched. The CDR3 contains 14 residues. The CDR3 DNA reads as TGTGCCAGCAGTTTACGGACAGGGGCTGGTCGAGCTTTCTTT. This sequence encodes CASSLRTGAGRAFF.

The chain joins TRBV15 to TRBJ1-4; D perhaps matches TRBD1 (5 bases). Germline CDR1 reads LNHNV; CDR2 reads YYDKDF (reference sequence). Trimming left V 2 bases short and J 5 bases short, with 15 bases between. The CDR3 sequence is 16 residues long. The CDR3 sequence: CATSRRTTGPNEKLFF. For the CDR3, the DNA is TGTGCCACCAGCAGACGCACAACAGGACCAAATGAAAAACTGTTTTTT.

This clonotype was detected a few times. Here the CDR3 DNA reads TGTGCCACCAAAACCGGGACAGGGAGTGGTTGGGCCAACGTCCTGACTTTC. It codes for CATKTGTGSGWANVLTF. The chain carries TRBV6-2 or TRBV6-3 and TRBJ2-6; the match to TRBD1 covers 9 bases. There are 17 residues in the CDR3. Germline V lookup: CDR1 MNHEY, CDR2 SVGEGT. V shed 10 bases, J shed 5 bases, and the junction held 15 bases outside the gene matches.

The table lists this clonotype with a few counts. The V and J genes are TRBV9 and TRBJ2-2; 10 nucleotides align to TRBD1. The length of the CDR3 is 14 residues. V lost 5 bases and J lost 10; bases outside the gene matches: 8. CDR1 SGDLS and CDR2 YYNGEE come from the germline V gene. DNA for the CDR3: TGTGCCAGCAGACCGGGACAGGGGATCGTGGAGCTGTTTTTT. Translation gives CASRPGQGIVELFF.

V and J are TRBV2 and TRBJ1-1; D is perhaps TRBD1 (5 bases). CDR1 and CDR2 (germline): SNHLY, FYNNEI. V was trimmed by 3 bases and J by 0 bases, leaving 8 bases between them. CDR3 length: 14 residues. CDR3 loop: CASSEDTMNTEAFF. In DNA, the CDR3 is TGTGCCAGCAGTGAGGACACAATGAACACTGAAGCTTTCTTT.

The rearrangement links TRBV28 to TRBJ1-1; TRBD1 agrees at 12 bases. V was pared by 4 bases and J by 8 bases, with 8 bases of the junction left unmatched. This CDR3 has 15 amino acids. Germline-derived CDR1 and CDR2 are MDHEN and SYDVKM. The CDR3 DNA is TGTGCCAGCAGTTCGCGGGGACAGGGGGCTTCGGAAGCTTTCTTT. Its translation: CASSSRGQGASEAFF.

Many counts were recorded for this clonotype. This chain connects TRBV6-5 to TRBJ1-5, with TRBD1 matching 9 bases. This CDR3 is 15 amino acids long. Losses at the gene ends were 0 bases for V and 6 bases for J; bases not matched to a gene: 3. The germline V gene has CDR1 MNHEY and CDR2 SVGAGI. Here the CDR3 DNA reads TGTGCCAGCAGTTACTCCGGACAGGGGAGTCAGCCCCAGCATTTT. It codes for CASSYSGQGSQPQHF.

The J gene is TRBJ2-1, the V gene TRBV4-1; TRBD1 agrees at 7 bases. J was trimmed by 8 bases and V by 2 bases; bases with no gene match: 6. The CDR3 extends over 14 amino acids. Germline lookup yields CDR1 MGHRA and CDR2 YSYEKL. The CDR3 here is CASSQIDRVYEQFF. The CDR3 region has the DNA TGCGCCAGCAGCCAAATTGACAGGGTCTATGAGCAGTTCTTC.

This clonotype was seen more than once but under ten times. V and J are TRBV11-2 and TRBJ2-7; the D gene is possibly TRBD2 (6 bases). Trimming took 2 bases from V and 0 from J, leaving 23 bases between them. Germline V CDR1 and CDR2: SGHAT, FQNNGV. This CDR3 is 19 amino acids long. The CDR3 DNA reads TGTGCCAGCAGCTTAAGAGGGGTCGCGGGACGTACCCTCTCCTACGAGCAGTACTTC. Protein: CASSLRGVAGRTLSYEQYF.